One and the same sample provided the 7 T cell receptor beta chains below, sequenced in a study of T cell responses to AZD1222 COVID-19 vaccine. Libraries were prepared by immunoSEQ multiplex PCR; TCRdb keeps only in-frame clonotypes and omits some of them. The sample includes some 130,000 clones, 90% to 95% seen only once; the top ten take 6% to 7.5%. Sample: peripheral blood, taken 28 days after the second AZD1222 dose. The receptors stem from an adult who received the AZD1222 COVID-19 vaccine.

The chain is built from TRBV5-1 and TRBJ1-5; D not certain. Germline V gene lookup returns CDR1 SGHRS and CDR2 YFSETQ. There are 14 residues in the CDR3. Trimming cost V 8 bases and J 3 bases, with 15 bases left between them. CDR3 in amino acids: CARPTKVPNQPQHF. CDR3 nucleotide sequence: TGCGCCAGACCTACCAAGGTCCCCAATCAGCCCCAGCATTTT.

The rearrangement joins TRBV27 to TRBJ2-5, with a tentative D call TRBD1 (6 bases). Trimming pared 4 bases from V and 3 bases from J, leaving 15 bases between. There are 15 residues in the CDR3. Germline CDR1 MNHEY, CDR2 SMNVEV (reference sequence). CDR3 in amino acids: CASSYRVGGKETQYF. Written as DNA, the CDR3 is TGTGCCAGCAGTTACAGGGTTGGGGGTAAAGAGACCCAGTACTTC.

Details on this clone: The sample contains more than one DNA sequence encoding this CDR3. V usage is TRBV18 and J usage is TRBJ1-1; D is undetermined. The length of the CDR3 is 14 residues. Trimming took 3 bases from V and 2 from J, leaving 10 bases between them. Germline V CDR1 and CDR2: KGHSH, LQKENI. CDR3 sequence (DNA): TGTGCCAGCTCACCTTTCCGGGAAAACACTGAAGCTTTCTTT. This translates into CASSPFRENTEAFF.

This chain uses TRBV5-6 with TRBJ2-1; 7 bases are a match to TRBD1. The CDR3 is made up of 16 amino acids. Germline V CDR1 and CDR2: SGHDT, YYEEEE. The ends lost 4 bases at V and 4 bases at J; junction bases unmatched: 11. The CDR3 spells CASSRVGTELYNEQFF. In nucleotides, the CDR3 is TGTGCCAGCAGCAGAGTCGGGACAGAATTGTACAATGAGCAGTTCTTC.

This rearrangement joins TRBV5-1 to TRBJ1-5; D might be TRBD1 (6 bases). The CDR3 contains 17 residues. V gave up 3 bases and J gave up 3 bases, with 19 bases separating them. Germline V gene sequence: CDR1 SGHRS, CDR2 YFSETQ. CDR3 sequence (DNA): TGCGCCAGCAGCTCGGGCCCGGCTCAGGGGTCCAATCAGCCCCAGCATTTT. Protein: CASSSGPAQGSNQPQHF.

The chain combines TRBV6-2 or TRBV6-3 with TRBJ1-2; D is undetermined. Germline lookup yields CDR1 MNHEY and CDR2 SVGEGT. V was shortened by 3 bases and J by 0 bases, with 11 bases between the two germline ends. This CDR3 is built from 15 residues. CDR3 DNA: TGTGCCAGCAGTTATCTCCTGGTGGCTAACTATGGCTACACCTTC. This translates into CASSYLLVANYGYTF.

This chain links TRBV7-9 with TRBJ1-1; D uncertain. Germline V lookup: CDR1 SEHNR, CDR2 FQNEAQ (reference sequence). Trimming removed 2 bases at V and 0 bases at J, with 10 bases between. The CDR3 sequence is 15 residues long. The CDR3 protein is CASSLWAGLNTEAFF. In DNA form, the CDR3 reads TGTGCCAGCAGCTTATGGGCAGGCCTGAACACTGAAGCTTTCTTT.